This T cell receptor beta chain comes out of a study of metastatic and nonmetastatic thyroid tumors. Original methodology: Building a distant-metastasis classifier for papillary thyroid cancer drew on CDR3 differences across clinicopathological groups. With MiXCR, TCRdb reprocessed the PCR reads. These V and J calls are TCRdb output, not the study's own analysis. The sample consists of around 26,000 clones, more than 20% of them appearing once. Germline V gives CDR1 SEHNR, CDR2 FQNEAQ (reference sequence). V was clipped by 4 bases and J by 13 bases, with 25 bases between them. This CDR3 region has 15 residues. The study's findings and limits: In both blood and tumor samples, TCR beta diversity was reported significantly higher for malignant than benign nodules.

This clone was observed once. The antigen is not known. The entire patient cohort was treatment-naive prior to thyroid surgery. The specimen sequenced was adjacent normal tissue. The chain recombines TRBV7-9 with TRBJ2-5; possible D gene TRBD2, 6 bases. The origin of this receptor is a female donor with papillary thyroid cancer or a benign thyroid nodule (not recorded which). Some clones in this sample may be carry-over from other donors' samples. CDR3 bases: TGTGCCAGCAGCTACCAGATGGGACTCCAAGAGACACGGTACTTC. This sequence encodes CASSYQMGLQETRYF.